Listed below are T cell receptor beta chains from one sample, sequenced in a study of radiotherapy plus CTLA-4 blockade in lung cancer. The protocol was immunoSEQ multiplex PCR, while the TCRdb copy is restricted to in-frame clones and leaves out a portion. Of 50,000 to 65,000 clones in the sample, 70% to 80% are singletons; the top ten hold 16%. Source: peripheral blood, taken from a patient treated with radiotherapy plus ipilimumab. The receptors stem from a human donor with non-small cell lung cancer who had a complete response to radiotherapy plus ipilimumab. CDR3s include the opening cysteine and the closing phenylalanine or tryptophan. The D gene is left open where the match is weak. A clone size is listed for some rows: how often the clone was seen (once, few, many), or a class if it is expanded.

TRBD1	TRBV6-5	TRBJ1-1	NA	TGTGCCAGCAGACGACAGGGCCTGAACACTGAAGCTTTCTTT	CASRRQGLNTEAFF
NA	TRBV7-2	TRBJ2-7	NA	TGTGCCAGCAGCCCTCATGTAGGAGGGTTGCCCGAGCAGTACTTC	CASSPHVGGLPEQYF
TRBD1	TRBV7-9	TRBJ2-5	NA	TGTGCCAGCAGTAAGGGGGACAGGGGGATCGTTTACCAAGAGACCCAGTACTTC	CASSKGDRGIVYQETQYF
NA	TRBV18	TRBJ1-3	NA	TGTGCCAGCTCACCAGGGTTGTCAGGGCGCTCTGGAAACACCATATATTTT	CASSPGLSGRSGNTIYF
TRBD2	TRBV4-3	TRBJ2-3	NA	TGCGCCAGCAGCCAAGGGGCGGGGGGTGTCCCCGCGACAGATACGCAGTATTTT	CASSQGAGGVPATDTQYF
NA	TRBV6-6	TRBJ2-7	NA	TGTGCCAGCAGTCCCCCGGGGGTTTCCTACGAGCAGTACTTC	CASSPPGVSYEQYF
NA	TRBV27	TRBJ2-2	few	TGTGCCAGCAGTTCTTACAGGAACACCGGGGAGCTGTTTTTT	CASSSYRNTGELFF
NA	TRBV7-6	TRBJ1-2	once	TGTGCCAGCAGCTTAGAGGGCAGGGCTCATGGCTACACCTTC	CASSLEGRAHGYTF
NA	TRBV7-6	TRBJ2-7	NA	TGTGCCAGCAGCCGTAGCACGGTGGGGAGACAAGAGCAGTACTTC	CASSRSTVGRQEQYF
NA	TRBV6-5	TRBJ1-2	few	TGTGCCAGCAGTGACTGGGCGGGCGGCTATGGCTACACCTTC	CASSDWAGGYGYTF
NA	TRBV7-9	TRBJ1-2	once	TGTGCCAGCAGCTTATTCGAGGGTGCTGGCTACACCTTC	CASSLFEGAGYTF
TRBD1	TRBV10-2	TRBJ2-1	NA	TGCGCCAGCAGAGAACGCGGGACAGGGGGCCGCTATGAGCAGTTCTTC	CASRERGTGGRYEQFF
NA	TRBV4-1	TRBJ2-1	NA	TGCGCCAGCAGCGCTGACAGGACTCCGACCTACAATGAGCAGTTCTTC	CASSADRTPTYNEQFF
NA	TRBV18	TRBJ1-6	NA	TGTGCCAGCTCCCTCCCCGCAGGGGAAAATTCACCCCTCCACTTT	CASSLPAGENSPLHF